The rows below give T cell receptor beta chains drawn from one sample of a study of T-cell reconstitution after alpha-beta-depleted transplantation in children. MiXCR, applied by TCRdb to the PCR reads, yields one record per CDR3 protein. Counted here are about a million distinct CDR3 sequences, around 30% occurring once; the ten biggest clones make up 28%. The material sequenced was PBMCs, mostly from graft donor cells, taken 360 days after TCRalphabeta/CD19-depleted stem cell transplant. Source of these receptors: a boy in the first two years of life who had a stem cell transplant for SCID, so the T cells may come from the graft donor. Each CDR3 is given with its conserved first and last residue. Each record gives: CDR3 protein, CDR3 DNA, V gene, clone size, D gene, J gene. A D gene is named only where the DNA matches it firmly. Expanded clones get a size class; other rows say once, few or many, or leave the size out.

CDR3aa: CSARGQKSPYGYTF
CDR3nt: TGCAGTGCTAGAGGGCAGAAATCCCCTTATGGCTACACCTTC
v_gene: TRBV20-1
abundance: -
d_gene: -
j_gene: TRBJ1-2

CDR3aa: CASSEWGLNTGELFF
CDR3nt: TGCGCCAGCAGTGAGTGGGGACTAAACACCGGGGAGCTGTTTTTT
v_gene: TRBV2
abundance: many
d_gene: TRBD2
j_gene: TRBJ2-2

CDR3aa: CASSPQGFGNQPQHF
CDR3nt: TGTGCCAGCTCACCACAGGGGTTTGGCAATCAGCCCCAGCATTTT
v_gene: TRBV18
abundance: -
d_gene: -
j_gene: TRBJ1-5

CDR3aa: CSVATGVTEAFF
CDR3nt: TGCAGCGTTGCCACAGGGGTAACTGAAGCTTTCTTT
v_gene: TRBV29-1
abundance: -
d_gene: TRBD1
j_gene: TRBJ1-1

CDR3aa: CASTRTTEAFF
CDR3nt: TGTGCCAGCACCCGGACGACTGAAGCTTTCTTT
v_gene: TRBV12-3/TRBV12-4
abundance: -
d_gene: -
j_gene: TRBJ1-1

CDR3aa: CATKGYSDTEAFF
CDR3nt: TGTGCCACCAAGGGATATTCGGACACTGAAGCTTTCTTT
v_gene: TRBV15
abundance: -
d_gene: -
j_gene: TRBJ1-1

CDR3aa: CAISESLGKARTFDNEQFF
CDR3nt: TGTGCCATCAGTGAGTCACTGGGTAAAGCACGAACCTTCGACAATGAGCAGTTCTTC
v_gene: TRBV10-3
abundance: few
d_gene: -
j_gene: TRBJ2-1

CDR3aa: CASTRDRFYNSPLHF
CDR3nt: TGTGCCAGCACCCGGGACAGATTTTATAATTCACCCCTCCACTTT
v_gene: TRBV28
abundance: -
d_gene: TRBD1
j_gene: TRBJ1-6

CDR3aa: CASSQDLQGAFNNQPQHF
CDR3nt: TGCGCCAGCAGCCAAGATCTGCAGGGGGCCTTCAACAATCAGCCCCAGCATTTT
v_gene: TRBV4-1
abundance: -
d_gene: TRBD1
j_gene: TRBJ1-5

CDR3aa: CASRAEQGGGTEAFF
CDR3nt: TGTGCCAGCAGGGCTGAACAGGGCGGTGGCACTGAAGCTTTCTTT
v_gene: TRBV7-2
abundance: few
d_gene: -
j_gene: TRBJ1-1

CDR3aa: CASSIGRFQETQYF
CDR3nt: TGCGCCAGCAGCATCGGCAGGTTCCAAGAGACCCAGTACTTC
v_gene: TRBV5-1
abundance: few
d_gene: -
j_gene: TRBJ2-5